Following are 2 T cell receptor beta chains from one sample sequenced in a study of T cells in Graves' hyperthyroidism and ophthalmopathy. RNA transcripts served as the template for amplifying TCR beta CDR3 regions. Carried out on the TCR CDR3, a first-round RT-PCR used the HTBI primer set. A single record per CDR3 protein comes from TCRdb applying MiXCR to the multiplex PCR reads. The data show around 350,000 distinct CDR3 sequences, about a fifth seen once. The sample comprised blood. The receptors here all came from a woman aged 18-30 years with Graves' hyperthyroidism.

The chain links TRBV20-1 to TRBJ1-1, with D maybe TRBD1 (5 bases). V was trimmed by 4 bases and J by 0 bases, leaving 18 bases between them. The CDR3 loop spans 16 amino acids. Germline-derived CDR1 and CDR2 are DFQATT and SNEGSKA (reference sequence). Written as DNA, the CDR3 is TGCAGTGCTATTCCCGTCGGGGGTTTAATGAACACTGAAGCTTTCTTT. Encoded protein: CSAIPVGGLMNTEAFF.

This clonotype has at least ten counts. The chain uses TRBV5-1 and TRBJ1-1; perhaps TRBD1 as D (5 bases). The CDR3 covers 15 residues. The V gene's germline CDR1 is SGHRS and CDR2 YFSETQ. V was trimmed by 0 bases and J by 1 base, leaving 10 bases between them. Here the CDR3 reads CASSLEGRWNTEAFF. The CDR3 coding sequence is TGCGCCAGCAGCTTGGAGGGGCGATGGAACACTGAAGCTTTCTTT.